These 8 T cell receptor beta chains were all obtained from the same sample, sequenced in a study of T cell repertoires in cytomegalovirus infection. TCRdb fed the reads into MiXCR, producing one record per CDR3 protein. The top ten hold 20% to 30% of the sample, which has roughly 500,000 distinct CDR3 sequences, approximately 17% seen once. The sample was CD8+ T cells from PBMCs. The source is a human donor in good health (CMV status not recorded). Some clones in this sample may be carry-over from other donors' samples.

This clonotype appeared many times. This chain links TRBV25-1 with TRBJ2-7; D possibly corresponds to TRBD1 (6 bases). Germline V gene lookup returns CDR1 MGHDK and CDR2 SYGVNS. The CDR3 covers 15 residues. V was trimmed by 5 bases and J by 0 bases, leaving 14 bases between them. Written as DNA, the CDR3 is TGTGCCAGCAGTACAGGACAGCTAAGCTCCTACGAGCAGTACTTC. Protein sequence: CASSTGQLSSYEQYF.

This clonotype was counted between two and nine times. CDR3 loop: CASSGPGNSYEQYF. The CDR3 DNA reads TGTGCCAGCAGCGGCCCGGGCAACTCCTACGAGCAGTACTTC. The J gene is TRBJ2-7, the V gene TRBV5-4, with no clear D. CDR3 length: 14 amino acids. Germline V gene sequence: CDR1 SGHNT, CDR2 YYREEE (reference sequence). Trimming cost V 4 bases and J 0 bases, with 11 bases left between them.

This clonotype has just a few counts. This chain joins TRBV6-5 and TRBJ1-5; no clear D. Germline V gives CDR1 MNHEY, CDR2 SVGAGI. The V and J ends lost 2 bases and 5 bases respectively, with 10 bases between them. There are 14 residues in the CDR3. The CDR3 here is CASSYGLGYQPQHF. The CDR3 nucleotides are TGTGCCAGCAGTTACGGCTTAGGGTATCAGCCCCAGCATTTT.

This clonotype was found many times. The chain links TRBV20-1 to TRBJ2-4; 8 bases align to TRBD1. Unmatched junction bases numbered 7, after V lost 1 base and J lost 8 bases. This CDR3 spans 14 amino acids. Germline CDR1 and CDR2: DFQATT and SNEGSKA (reference sequence). The chain's CDR3 is CSARAEDRVHIQYF. For the CDR3, the DNA is TGCAGTGCTAGAGCCGAGGACAGGGTCCACATTCAGTACTTC.

This clonotype turned up a few times. The chain employs TRBV19 and TRBJ2-7; the D is unclear. V lost 1 base, J lost 3 bases, and 7 bases lay in between. The germline CDR1 and CDR2 sequences are LNHDA and SQIVND (reference sequence). This CDR3 is built from 13 residues. This chain's CDR3 is CASSIAGDYEQYF. For the CDR3, the DNA is TGTGCCAGTAGTATAGCAGGAGACTACGAGCAGTACTTC.

The chain couples TRBV12-3 or TRBV12-4 to TRBJ1-1; D remains unclear. The V end lost 6 bases, the J end lost 1 base, and 12 bases lay between the germline ends. The CDR3 covers 14 residues. CDR3 sequence (DNA): TGTGCCAGCAGCCCGGACCCAAGGAACACTGAAGCTTTCTTT. Its protein is CASSPDPRNTEAFF.

This clonotype was detected ten times or more. The chain couples TRBV7-6 to TRBJ2-5; D assignment may be TRBD1 or TRBD2 (6 bases each). V lost 1 base, J lost 5 bases, and 14 bases lay in between. The CDR3 runs 15 residues. Per germline, CDR1 SGHVS and CDR2 FNYEAQ. CDR3 protein: CASSLGGRGGETQYF. DNA for the CDR3: TGTGCCAGCAGCTTAGGAGGGAGAGGGGGGGAGACCCAGTACTTC.

The chain carries TRBV9 and TRBJ2-7, with D perhaps TRBD2 (6 bases). V was pared by 3 bases and J by 3 bases, with 10 bases between. This CDR3 region has 13 residues. Germline V gene lookup returns CDR1 SGDLS and CDR2 YYNGEE. In DNA form, the CDR3 reads TGTGCCAGCAGCGCCCAGGGAGGCTACGAGCAGTACTTC. Encoded protein: CASSAQGGYEQYF.